Listed below are T cell receptor beta chains from one sample, sequenced in a study of blood T cell repertoires in COVID-19. Sequencing used immunoSEQ multiplex PCR; TCRdb keeps in-frame clones, though not all of them. This table has about 100,000 clones, approximately 81% appearing once. The sequenced material came from peripheral blood. The receptors shown here come from a man in his fifties or sixties with acute or convalescent COVID-19. CDR3s include the opening cysteine and the closing phenylalanine or tryptophan. D genes are given only for firm matches. Not every row has a clone size; where given, it reads once, few, many or a size class.

j_call: TRBJ2-7
v_call: TRBV19
clone_size: few
d_call: TRBD1
cdr3_aa: CASSTGWTGQYF
cdr3_nt: TGTGCCAGTAGTACCGGGTGGACAGGACAGTACTTC

j_call: TRBJ1-1
v_call: TRBV7-2
clone_size: -
d_call: TRBD1
cdr3_aa: CASSLATGWAEAFF
cdr3_nt: TGTGCCAGCAGCTTAGCGACAGGGTGGGCTGAAGCTTTCTTT

j_call: TRBJ2-3
v_call: TRBV24-1
clone_size: -
d_call: TRBD2
cdr3_aa: CATSDSGLAGGHTDTQYF
cdr3_nt: TGTGCCACCAGTGACTCAGGACTAGCGGGGGGACACACAGATACGCAGTATTTT

j_call: TRBJ2-3
v_call: TRBV11-3
clone_size: -
d_call: TRBD1
cdr3_aa: CASSPRGGTGGADTQYF
cdr3_nt: TGTGCCAGCAGCCCCCGGGGTGGGACAGGGGGCGCGGATACGCAGTATTTT

j_call: TRBJ2-3
v_call: TRBV3-1/TRBV3-2
clone_size: -
d_call: -
cdr3_aa: CASSRRSRGRTDTQYF
cdr3_nt: TGTGCCAGCAGCCGTAGGTCGCGGGGGCGCACAGATACGCAGTATTTT

j_call: TRBJ2-7
v_call: TRBV9
clone_size: few
d_call: TRBD2
cdr3_aa: CASSVVAGGLYEQYF
cdr3_nt: TGTGCCAGCAGCGTAGTAGCGGGAGGGTTGTACGAGCAGTACTTC

j_call: TRBJ2-5
v_call: TRBV5-4
clone_size: once
d_call: TRBD2
cdr3_aa: CASSAGGSQETQYF
cdr3_nt: TGTGCCAGCAGCGCGGGGGGTAGCCAAGAGACCCAGTACTTC

j_call: TRBJ1-2
v_call: TRBV28
clone_size: -
d_call: TRBD1
cdr3_aa: CASSSGQGGRVDGYTF
cdr3_nt: TGTGCCAGCAGTTCAGGACAGGGCGGACGAGTTGATGGCTACACCTTC

j_call: TRBJ2-3
v_call: TRBV5-8
clone_size: -
d_call: TRBD2
cdr3_aa: CASSLGVAGHNTDTQYF
cdr3_nt: TGTGCCAGCAGCTTGGGCGTAGCGGGACATAACACAGATACGCAGTATTTT

j_call: TRBJ2-5
v_call: TRBV6-2/TRBV6-3
clone_size: -
d_call: -
cdr3_aa: CASSRIGSGILETQYF
cdr3_nt: TGTGCCAGCAGCCGAATTGGTTCAGGGATTCTAGAGACCCAGTACTTC

j_call: TRBJ1-2
v_call: TRBV19
clone_size: once
d_call: -
cdr3_aa: CASSKDGGHNGYTF
cdr3_nt: TGTGCCAGTAGTAAGGATGGAGGGCACAATGGCTACACCTTC

j_call: TRBJ2-1
v_call: TRBV27
clone_size: -
d_call: TRBD1
cdr3_aa: CASSISRDRAFDEQFF
cdr3_nt: TGTGCCAGCAGTATCTCCCGGGACAGGGCCTTCGATGAGCAGTTCTTC

j_call: TRBJ2-3
v_call: TRBV11-3
clone_size: -
d_call: TRBD2
cdr3_aa: CASSPGLAGVLSTDTQYF
cdr3_nt: TGTGCCAGCAGCCCCGGACTAGCGGGAGTATTGAGCACAGATACGCAGTATTTT

j_call: TRBJ2-7
v_call: TRBV5-8
clone_size: -
d_call: -
cdr3_aa: CASSRFFGSHEQYF
cdr3_nt: TGTGCCAGCAGCCGCTTCTTCGGGTCCCACGAGCAGTACTTC

j_call: TRBJ2-6
v_call: TRBV11-3
clone_size: -
d_call: -
cdr3_aa: CASSLVGGSGANVLTF
cdr3_nt: TGTGCCAGCAGCTTGGTAGGGGGTTCGGGGGCCAACGTCCTGACTTTC

j_call: TRBJ2-7
v_call: TRBV11-3
clone_size: few
d_call: -
cdr3_aa: CASSLDRGEQYF
cdr3_nt: TGTGCCAGCAGCTTAGATCGCGGCGAGCAGTACTTC

j_call: TRBJ2-3
v_call: TRBV30
clone_size: -
d_call: -
cdr3_aa: CAWRRELAGTDTQYF
cdr3_nt: TGTGCCTGGAGAAGGGAACTAGCAGGCACAGATACGCAGTATTTT

j_call: TRBJ2-1
v_call: TRBV4-1
clone_size: few
d_call: -
cdr3_aa: CASSQVQGTYNEQFF
cdr3_nt: TGCGCCAGCAGCCAAGTACAGGGAACCTACAATGAGCAGTTCTTC

j_call: TRBJ1-1
v_call: TRBV19
clone_size: -
d_call: -
cdr3_aa: CASRTLKTPQTDTEAFF
cdr3_nt: TGTGCCAGTCGCACCCTTAAGACACCTCAAACCGACACTGAAGCTTTCTTT

j_call: TRBJ1-2
v_call: TRBV27
clone_size: -
d_call: TRBD1
cdr3_aa: CASSTPDRDGYTF
cdr3_nt: TGTGCCAGCAGTACCCCGGACAGGGATGGCTACACCTTC

j_call: TRBJ2-7
v_call: TRBV27
clone_size: -
d_call: TRBD2
cdr3_aa: CASSSRAGGLNEQYF
cdr3_nt: TGTGCCAGCAGTTCACGAGCGGGAGGCCTAAACGAGCAGTACTTC

j_call: TRBJ1-1
v_call: TRBV18
clone_size: -
d_call: TRBD1
cdr3_aa: CASSLPTGGNTEAFF
cdr3_nt: TGTGCCAGCTCACTTCCGACAGGGGGGAACACTGAAGCTTTCTTT

j_call: TRBJ1-1
v_call: TRBV7-8
clone_size: -
d_call: -
cdr3_aa: CASSWGMNTEAFF
cdr3_nt: TGTGCCAGCAGCTGGGGCATGAACACTGAAGCTTTCTTT

j_call: TRBJ1-5
v_call: TRBV5-5
clone_size: -
d_call: -
cdr3_aa: CASSLNSRSNQPQHF
cdr3_nt: TGTGCCAGCAGCTTGAATTCCAGGAGCAATCAGCCCCAGCATTTT

j_call: TRBJ1-2
v_call: TRBV27
clone_size: -
d_call: TRBD1
cdr3_aa: CASRPSGTGRYGYTF
cdr3_nt: TGTGCCAGCAGGCCTTCCGGGACAGGGAGGTATGGCTACACCTTC

j_call: TRBJ2-7
v_call: TRBV7-9
clone_size: few
d_call: -
cdr3_aa: CASSSSSYEQYF
cdr3_nt: TGTGCCAGCAGCTCCAGCTCCTACGAGCAGTACTTC

j_call: TRBJ2-1
v_call: TRBV9
clone_size: -
d_call: TRBD2
cdr3_aa: CASSLGTGVGGLAGGSHYNEQFF
cdr3_nt: TGTGCCAGCAGCCTTGGGACTGGGGTGGGGGGACTAGCGGGAGGTTCCCACTACAATGAGCAGTTCTTC

j_call: TRBJ2-3
v_call: TRBV6-1
clone_size: -
d_call: -
cdr3_aa: CASSDRGASSTDTQYF
cdr3_nt: TGTGCCAGCAGTGACCGGGGGGCTTCTAGCACAGATACGCAGTATTTT

j_call: TRBJ1-2
v_call: TRBV12-3/TRBV12-4
clone_size: -
d_call: -
cdr3_aa: CASSLTGRGYTF
cdr3_nt: TGTGCCAGCAGTTTAACAGGGCGCGGCTACACCTTC

j_call: TRBJ2-1
v_call: TRBV6-9
clone_size: once
d_call: TRBD1
cdr3_aa: CASSRGQAYNEQFF
cdr3_nt: TGTGCCAGCAGCAGGGGGCAAGCCTACAATGAGCAGTTCTTC

j_call: TRBJ2-5
v_call: TRBV5-1
clone_size: -
d_call: TRBD2
cdr3_aa: CASSREGLETQYF
cdr3_nt: TGCGCCAGCTCACGGGAGGGCTTGGAGACCCAGTACTTC

j_call: TRBJ2-7
v_call: TRBV19
clone_size: -
d_call: -
cdr3_aa: CASSDGGTAYEQYF
cdr3_nt: TGTGCCAGTAGCGATGGCGGGACAGCCTACGAGCAGTACTTC

j_call: TRBJ2-1
v_call: TRBV7-2
clone_size: -
d_call: TRBD2
cdr3_aa: CASSGRAYNEQFF
cdr3_nt: TGTGCCAGCAGCGGGAGGGCCTACAATGAGCAGTTCTTC